This entry concerns a single T cell receptor (beta chain). As yet, its antigen is unknown. These data are taken from a study of a mutant IDH1 vaccine in newly diagnosed glioma. Time point reported: week 23, last vaccination. A single vaccine dose contained 300 ug of mutant IDH1 20-mer peptide, and topical imiquimod was used with it. The CDR3 contains 14 residues. V was clipped by 4 bases and J by 8 bases, with 20 bases between them. In germline, CDR1 is GTSNPN, CDR2 SVGIG (reference sequence). Generated by immunoSEQ multiplex PCR, the TCRdb table keeps only in-frame clones and is missing some. The data show around 76,000 clones, roughly 85% seen once.

Sequences were derived from PBMCs, sampled from a glioma patient whose treatment included an IDH1 peptide vaccine. The chain uses TRBV30 and TRBJ1-2, with a tentative D call TRBD1 (6 bases). The clonotype was recovered from a woman aged 50 to 60 with glioma. CDR3 in DNA: TGTGCCTGGACTCTAATACAGGGATTCGGAGGCTACACCTTC. Protein: CAWTLIQGFGGYTF.